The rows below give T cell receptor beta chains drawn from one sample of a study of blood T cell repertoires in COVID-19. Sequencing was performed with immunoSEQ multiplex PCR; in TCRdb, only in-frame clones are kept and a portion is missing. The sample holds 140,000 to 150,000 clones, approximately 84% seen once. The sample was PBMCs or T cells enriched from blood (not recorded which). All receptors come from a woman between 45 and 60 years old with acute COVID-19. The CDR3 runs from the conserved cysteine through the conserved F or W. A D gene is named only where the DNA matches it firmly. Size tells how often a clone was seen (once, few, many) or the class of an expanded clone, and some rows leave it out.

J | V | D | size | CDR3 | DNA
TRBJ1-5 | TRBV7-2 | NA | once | CASSLGATGNNQPQHF | TGTGCCAGCAGCTTAGGGGCGACAGGAAACAATCAGCCCCAGCATTTT
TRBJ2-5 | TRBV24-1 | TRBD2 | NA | CATSESSASGIGETQYF | TGTGCCACCAGTGAAAGTTCAGCTAGCGGGATTGGGGAGACCCAGTACTTC
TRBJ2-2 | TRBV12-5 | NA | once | CASHGGGTGELFF | TGTGCATCCCATGGGGGCGGGACCGGGGAGCTGTTTTTT
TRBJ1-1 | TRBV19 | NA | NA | CASRPGGAHMNTEAFF | TGTGCCAGTCGCCCGGGGGGTGCCCACATGAACACTGAAGCTTTCTTT
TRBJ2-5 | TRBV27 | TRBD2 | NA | CASSLTSGIPSKTQYF | TGTGCCAGCAGTTTAACTAGCGGAATTCCTTCCAAGACCCAGTACTTC
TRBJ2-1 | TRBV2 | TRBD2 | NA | CASREGPYNEQFF | TGTGCCAGCCGGGAGGGCCCCTACAATGAGCAGTTCTTC
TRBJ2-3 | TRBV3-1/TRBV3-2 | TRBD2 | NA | CASSRRGRLANTDTQYF | TGTGCCAGCAGCCGCAGAGGAAGACTAGCCAACACAGATACGCAGTATTTT
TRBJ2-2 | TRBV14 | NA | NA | CASSQGGDTGELFF | TGTGCCAGCAGCCAAGGGGGGGACACCGGGGAGCTGTTTTTT
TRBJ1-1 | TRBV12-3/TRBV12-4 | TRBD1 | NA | CASSRGPEAFF | TGTGCCAGCAGTAGGGGGCCTGAAGCTTTCTTT
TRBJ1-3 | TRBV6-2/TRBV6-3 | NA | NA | CASSKTGSGNTIYF | TGTGCCAGCAGCAAAACGGGATCTGGAAACACCATATATTTT
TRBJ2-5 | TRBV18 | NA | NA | CASSTTERGPLGGTQYF | TGTGCCAGCTCAACGACAGAAAGGGGGCCACTCGGGGGGACCCAGTACTTC